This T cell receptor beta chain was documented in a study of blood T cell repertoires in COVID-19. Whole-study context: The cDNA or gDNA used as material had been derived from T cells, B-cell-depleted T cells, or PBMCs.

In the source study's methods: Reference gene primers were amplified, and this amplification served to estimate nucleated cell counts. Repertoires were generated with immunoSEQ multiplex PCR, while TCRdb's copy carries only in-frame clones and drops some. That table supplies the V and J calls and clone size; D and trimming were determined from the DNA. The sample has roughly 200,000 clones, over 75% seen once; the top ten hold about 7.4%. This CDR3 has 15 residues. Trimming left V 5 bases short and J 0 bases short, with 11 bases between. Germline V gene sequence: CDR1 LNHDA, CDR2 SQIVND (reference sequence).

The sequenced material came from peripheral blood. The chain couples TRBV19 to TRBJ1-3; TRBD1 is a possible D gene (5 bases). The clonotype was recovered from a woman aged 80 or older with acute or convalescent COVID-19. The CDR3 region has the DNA TGTGCCAGTAGTGAGACGGGACTCTCTGGAAACACCATATATTTT. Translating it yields CASSETGLSGNTIYF.